The 29 T cell receptor beta chains below come from one sample, sequenced in a study of cytomegalovirus exposure and HLA in healthy donors. The PCR had 60 Vbeta and 13 Jbeta primers. The assay was immunoSEQ multiplex PCR, and TCRdb's table has in-frame clones only and misses some. The repertoire has 180,000 or so clones, approximately 79% of them found once; the top ten carry around 15%. The sequenced sample consisted of PBMCs. These TCRs come from a man aged 50-60 years in good health and CMV-seropositive.

The rearrangement links TRBV4-1 to TRBJ2-3, with D possibly being TRBD1 (6 bases). V lost 4 bases, J lost 6 bases, and 14 bases lay in between. Germline V CDR1 and CDR2: MGHRA, YSYEKL. This CDR3 has 14 residues. The CDR3 sequence: CASSPGQWTDTQYF. In DNA, the CDR3 is TGCGCCAGCAGCCCCGGACAGTGGACGGATACGCAGTATTTT.

The chain recombines TRBV5-6 with TRBJ1-1; 10 bases are a match to TRBD1. This CDR3 is built from 14 residues. The germline V gene encodes CDR1 SGHDT and CDR2 YYEEEE. V trimming: 4 bases; J trimming: 8 bases; junction bases outside the gene matches: 8. CDR3 amino acids: CASSTGTGDPEAFF. DNA for the CDR3: TGTGCCAGCAGCACCGGGACAGGGGACCCGGAAGCTTTCTTT.

This chain joins TRBV27 and TRBJ1-1; 7 nucleotides align to TRBD1. The germline CDR1 and CDR2 sequences are MNHEY and SMNVEV (reference sequence). This CDR3 spans 16 amino acids. Trimming cost V 2 bases and J 4 bases; bases outside gene matches: 10. CDR3 DNA sequence: TGTGCCAGCAGTTTAGACCCTCAGGGGGATCCCACTGAAGCTTTCTTT. Protein: CASSLDPQGDPTEAFF.

This clone appeared a few times. The rearrangement links TRBV7-2 to TRBJ2-1, with 9 bases that match TRBD2. V shed 1 base and J 1 base; nucleotides not matched to a gene: 8. CDR1 and CDR2 from the germline V gene are SGHTA and FQGNSA. This CDR3 is 18 amino acids long. Here the CDR3 DNA reads TGTGCCAGCAGCTTAGTAATTAGCGGGGGCCTTTCCTACAATGAGCAGTTCTTC. Encoded protein: CASSLVISGGLSYNEQFF.

V and J are TRBV4-1 and TRBJ2-5; 7 nucleotides match TRBD2. Unmatched junction bases numbered 12, after V lost 6 bases and J lost 5 bases. The CDR3 consists of 15 residues. Germline V gene data show CDR1 as MGHRA and CDR2 as YSYEKL. This CDR3 is CASRLSGLVEETQYF. The CDR3 DNA sequence: TGCGCCAGCAGACTGAGCGGACTAGTTGAGGAGACCCAGTACTTC.

This clone was seen a single time. The chain recombines TRBV28 with TRBJ2-7, with D possibly TRBD1 on 6 matching bases. Germline values: CDR1 MDHEN, CDR2 SYDVKM. The CDR3 length is 16 residues. V was shortened by 3 bases and J by 0 bases, with 15 bases between the two germline ends. This chain's CDR3 is CASSFRGSQHSYEQYF. The CDR3 region has the DNA TGTGCCAGCAGTTTTAGGGGGAGCCAACACTCCTACGAGCAGTACTTC.

This rearrangement joins TRBV6-5 to TRBJ1-1, with D perhaps TRBD1 (5 bases). From germline, CDR1 is MNHEY and CDR2 SVGAGI. The CDR3 runs to 14 residues. V gave up 2 bases and J gave up 10 bases, with 17 bases separating them. CDR3 loop: CASSYTHKGFSAFF. DNA of the CDR3: TGTGCCAGCAGTTACACCCATAAGGGGTTTTCAGCTTTCTTT.

This chain uses TRBV15 with TRBJ2-7; 9 bases match TRBD2. The length of the CDR3 is 14 residues. The V segment lost 4 bases and the J segment 2 bases; nucleotides outside the gene matches: 3. Per the germline V gene, CDR1 is LNHNV and CDR2 is YYDKDF (reference sequence). The CDR3 region is CATSISGGPYEQYV. DNA of the CDR3: TGTGCCACCAGCATAAGCGGGGGGCCCTACGAGCAGTACGTC.

V usage is TRBV28 and J usage is TRBJ2-1; weak D call: TRBD2 (6 bases). In germline, CDR1 is MDHEN, CDR2 SYDVKM. V lost 3 bases and J lost 15, with 15 bases in between. The CDR3 runs to 12 residues. The CDR3 DNA is TGTGCCAGCAGTTTCAGTAGCACTAGCTCGTTCTTC. This translates into CASSFSSTSSFF.

There are a few counts of this clone. The rearrangement uses TRBV7-2 and TRBJ1-1; a weak D match, TRBD1 (5 bases). The CDR3 sequence is 13 residues long. V shed 5 bases and J shed 2 bases, with 9 bases lying between them. Germline CDR1 reads SGHTA; CDR2 reads FQGNSA. CDR3 sequence (DNA): TGTGCCAGCAGCCAACAGGAAAACACTGAAGCTTTCTTT. The encoded protein is CASSQQENTEAFF. Full variable domain (outside the CDR3, taken from reference TRBV7-2 and TRBJ1-1): GAGVSQSPSNKVTEKGKDVELRCDPISGHTALYWYRQSLGQGLEFLIYFQGNSAPDKSGLPSDRFSAERTGGSVSTLTIQRTQQEDSAVYLCASSQQENTEAFFGQGTRLTVV.

This chain links TRBV28 with TRBJ2-2; 11 nucleotides agree with TRBD1. V trimming: 6 bases; J trimming: 6 bases; junction bases outside the gene matches: 3. The CDR3 is 14 residues long. Germline CDR1 is MDHEN and CDR2 is SYDVKM. The CDR3 nucleotides read TGTGCCAGCAGGGGGACAGGGGGGTCCGGGGAGCTGTTTTTT. Amino acid sequence: CASRGTGGSGELFF.

For this clone: The germline gene is not matched at one end of the junction; a read error may be the cause. The rearrangement joins TRBV4-3 to TRBJ1-2; D gene ambiguous. This CDR3 is built from 12 residues. Germline-derived CDR1 and CDR2 are LGHNA and YSLEER. CDR3 amino acids: CASSQDHDLAVF. CDR3 nucleotide sequence: TGCGCCAGCAGCCAAGATCATGACTTGGCGGTCTTC.

The rearrangement uses TRBV5-3 and TRBJ1-3, with D unresolved. TRBV5-3 is reported as an ORF; its role is uncertain. V was clipped by 2 bases and J by 0 bases, with 9 bases between them. The CDR3 runs to 15 residues. The chain's CDR3 is CARSFQFISGNTIYF. The CDR3 region has the DNA TGTGCCAGAAGCTTCCAGTTTATCTCTGGAAACACCATATATTTT.

The chain couples TRBV5-4 to TRBJ2-5; tentatively, D is TRBD2 (6 bases). The ends were cut back, 2 bases at V and 2 bases at J, with 10 bases in the middle. The CDR3 extends over 14 amino acids. Looked up from germline, CDR1 is SGHNT and CDR2 is YYREEE (reference sequence). CDR3 sequence reads: CASSFSGTQETQYF. The CDR3 nucleotides read TGTGCCAGCAGCTTTTCAGGGACTCAAGAGACCCAGTACTTC.

The J gene is TRBJ2-6, the V gene TRBV5-5, with D perhaps TRBD2 (5 bases). The V gene's germline CDR1 is SGHKS and CDR2 YYEKEE (reference sequence). Trimming left V 2 bases short and J 0 bases short, with 21 bases between. The length of the CDR3 is 20 residues. The CDR3 spells CASSFTRIREGYSGANVLTF. For the CDR3, the DNA is TGTGCCAGCAGCTTCACCCGGATTCGTGAGGGTTACTCTGGGGCCAACGTCCTGACTTTC.

CDR3 residues: CASSFGGARVETQYF. CDR3 nucleotide sequence: TGTGCCAGCAGCTTTGGGGGGGCCAGAGTGGAGACCCAGTACTTC. J is TRBJ2-5 and V is TRBV5-4, with D tentatively TRBD2 (7 bases). The CDR3 loop spans 15 amino acids. The V end was cut by 2 bases, the J end by 5 bases, with 16 bases between. Germline V gene data show CDR1 as SGHNT and CDR2 as YYREEE (reference sequence).

The V call is TRBV10-3, the J call TRBJ1-4, with TRBD1 matching 9 bases. Germline V lookup: CDR1 ENHRY, CDR2 SYGVKD. The CDR3 extends over 15 amino acids. The J segment lost 5 bases and the V segment lost 6 bases, leaving 7 bases of the junction unmatched. The CDR3 protein is CAISHPDRGNEKLFF. CDR3 DNA sequence: TGTGCCATCAGCCATCCGGACAGGGGAAATGAAAAACTGTTTTTT.

V gene TRBV6-1 combines with J gene TRBJ1-1, with D unclear. The CDR3 sequence is 15 residues long. Trimming cost V 1 base and J 3 bases, with 12 bases left between them. The germline CDR1 and CDR2 sequences are MNHNS and SASEGT. The CDR3 DNA is TGTGCCAGCAGTGAAGGTCGGGGAGTGGACACTGAAGCTTTCTTT. It specifies CASSEGRGVDTEAFF.

V is TRBV5-4 and J is TRBJ2-7; 8 bases align to TRBD2. From germline, CDR1 is SGHNT and CDR2 YYREEE (reference sequence). The V gene end was trimmed by 0 bases and the J gene end by 2 bases; junction bases not matched to a gene: 7. This CDR3 contains 16 residues. As DNA, the CDR3 is TGTGCCAGCAGCTTGGGTGGAGCGGGGGACACCTACGAGCAGTACTTC. The encoded protein is CASSLGGAGDTYEQYF.

This clone has only one observation. V gene TRBV27 combines with J gene TRBJ1-1; 9 bases fit TRBD1. Germline assignment: CDR1 MNHEY and CDR2 SMNVEV (reference sequence). J lost 4 bases, V lost 3 bases, and 6 bases had no gene match. CDR3 length: 15 amino acids. The CDR3 loop reads CASSFSGTGLTEAFF. CDR3 nucleotide sequence: TGTGCCAGCAGTTTTTCCGGGACAGGGCTCACTGAAGCTTTCTTT.

The chain joins TRBV28 to TRBJ1-5; 8 bases are shared with TRBD1. J was trimmed by 0 bases and V by 5 bases; bases with no gene match: 3. CDR1 MDHEN and CDR2 SYDVKM come from the germline V gene. This CDR3 has 15 amino acids. DNA of the CDR3: TGTGCCAGCAGTGCGGGGACAGGTAGCAATCAGCCCCAGCATTTT. It encodes CASSAGTGSNQPQHF.

This chain's CDR3 is CASSSGRGSTDTQYF. CDR3 nucleotides: TGTGCCAGCAGCAGTGGGCGGGGGAGCACAGATACGCAGTATTTT. The chain carries TRBV11-3 and TRBJ2-3; 7 bases line up with TRBD2. V was pared by 5 bases and J by 0 bases, with 5 bases of the junction left unmatched. The CDR3 is 15 residues long. Per the germline V gene, CDR1 is SGHNT and CDR2 is YENEEA.

CDR3 bases: TGCGCCAGCAGCCAATTTCGGGACAGAGAGACCCAGTACTTC. Amino acids: CASSQFRDRETQYF. The chain has TRBV4-1 and TRBJ2-5, with 7 bases lining up with TRBD1. Trimming removed 2 bases from V and 4 bases from J; junction bases left unmatched: 4. Germline CDR1 MGHRA, CDR2 YSYEKL. CDR3 size: 14 residues.

The genes are TRBV2 and TRBJ2-2; 10 bases map to TRBD2. This CDR3 has 16 amino acids. Trimming at V came to 1 base and at J to 6 bases, leaving 5 bases not matched to a gene. Germline CDR1 is SNHLY and CDR2 is FYNNEI. CDR3 in amino acids: CASSEGQRGGPGELFF. In nucleotides, the CDR3 is TGTGCCAGCAGTGAAGGGCAGCGGGGGGGCCCCGGGGAGCTGTTTTTT.

The CDR3 here is CASSWGTSYEQYV. DNA for the CDR3: TGTGCCAGCAGCTGGGGGACTAGTTACGAGCAGTACGTC. The chain employs TRBV5-6 and TRBJ2-7, with 8 bases lining up with TRBD2. There are 13 residues in the CDR3. Trimming cost V 3 bases and J 4 bases; bases outside gene matches: 3. Germline V lookup: CDR1 SGHDT, CDR2 YYEEEE.

The chain is built from TRBV7-8 and TRBJ1-5, with D perhaps matching TRBD1 (5 bases). V was pared by 5 bases and J by 2 bases, with 25 bases between. The CDR3 sequence is 19 residues long. Germline loops: CDR1 SGHVS, CDR2 FQNEAQ. The CDR3 reads CASSLGPPIGQSGNQPQHF. The CDR3 DNA sequence: TGTGCCAGCAGCCTAGGACCACCTATAGGACAATCGGGCAATCAGCCCCAGCATTTT.

The chain couples TRBV7-2 to TRBJ2-2, with D maybe TRBD1 (8 bases). This CDR3 has 16 amino acids. V was shortened by 6 bases and J by 4 bases, with 18 bases between the two germline ends. CDR1 and CDR2 from the germline V gene are SGHTA and FQGNSA. The CDR3 bases are TGTGCCAGCAGACCAAAGGACAGGGAGGGCACCGGGGAGCTGTTTTTT. This sequence encodes CASRPKDREGTGELFF.

This clone appeared once. The V gene is TRBV9, the J gene TRBJ1-2, with TRBD1 matching 8 bases. Per the germline V gene, CDR1 is SGDLS and CDR2 is YYNGEE. This CDR3 spans 13 amino acids. The J segment lost 8 bases and the V segment lost 3 bases, leaving 6 bases of the junction unmatched. CDR3 loop: CASSGDRGSGYTF. The DNA of the CDR3 is TGTGCCAGCAGCGGCGACAGGGGCTCGGGCTACACCTTC.

The J gene is TRBJ1-6, the V gene TRBV18; 10 nucleotides line up with TRBD1. This CDR3 comprises 18 residues. Looked up from germline, CDR1 is KGHSH and CDR2 is LQKENI. V shed 5 bases, J shed 8 bases, and the junction held 15 bases outside the gene matches. As DNA, the CDR3 is TGTGCCAGCTCATCCGGGACAGGGGCCCTTTTACGATATTCACCCCTCCACTTT. As protein: CASSSGTGALLRYSPLHF.